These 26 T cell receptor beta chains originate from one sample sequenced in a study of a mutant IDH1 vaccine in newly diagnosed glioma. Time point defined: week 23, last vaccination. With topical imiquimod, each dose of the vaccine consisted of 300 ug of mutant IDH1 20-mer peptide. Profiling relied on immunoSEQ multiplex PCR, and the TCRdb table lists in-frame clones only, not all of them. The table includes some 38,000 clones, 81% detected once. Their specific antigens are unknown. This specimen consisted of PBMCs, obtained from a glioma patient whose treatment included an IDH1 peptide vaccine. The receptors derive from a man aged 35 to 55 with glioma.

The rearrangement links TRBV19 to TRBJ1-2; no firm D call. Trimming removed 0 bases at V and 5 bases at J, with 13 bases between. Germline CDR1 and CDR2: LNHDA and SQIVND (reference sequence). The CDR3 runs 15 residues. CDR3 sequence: CASSIDSGTLYGYTF. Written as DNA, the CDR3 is TGTGCCAGTAGTATAGATAGTGGCACCCTTTATGGCTACACCTTC.

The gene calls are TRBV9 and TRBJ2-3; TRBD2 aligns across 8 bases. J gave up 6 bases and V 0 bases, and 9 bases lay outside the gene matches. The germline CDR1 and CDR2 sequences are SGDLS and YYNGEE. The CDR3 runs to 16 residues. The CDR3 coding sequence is TGTGCCAGCAGCGTAGGCGCGGGGGGCTGGCAGGATACGCAGTATTTT. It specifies CASSVGAGGWQDTQYF.

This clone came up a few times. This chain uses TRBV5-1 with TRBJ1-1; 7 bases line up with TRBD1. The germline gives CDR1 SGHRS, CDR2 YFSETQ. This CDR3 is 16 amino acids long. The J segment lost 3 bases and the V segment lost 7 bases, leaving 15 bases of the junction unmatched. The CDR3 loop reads CASSLVGGGVDTEAFF. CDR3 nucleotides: TGCGCCAGCTCACTGGTAGGGGGCGGAGTGGACACTGAAGCTTTCTTT.

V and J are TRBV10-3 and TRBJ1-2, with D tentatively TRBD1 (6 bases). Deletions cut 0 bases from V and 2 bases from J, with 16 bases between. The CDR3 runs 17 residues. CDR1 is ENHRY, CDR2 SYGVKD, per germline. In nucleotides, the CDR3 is TGTGCCATCAGTGAGTCGGTGGACAGAGAGCTCAACTATGGCTACACCTTC. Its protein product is CAISESVDRELNYGYTF.

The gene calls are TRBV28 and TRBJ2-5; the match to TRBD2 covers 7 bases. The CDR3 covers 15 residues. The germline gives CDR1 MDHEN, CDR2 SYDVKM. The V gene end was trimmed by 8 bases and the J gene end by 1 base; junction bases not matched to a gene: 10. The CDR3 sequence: CASRSLAGAQETQYF. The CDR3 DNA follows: TGTGCCAGCCGGTCACTCGCGGGAGCCCAAGAGACCCAGTACTTC.

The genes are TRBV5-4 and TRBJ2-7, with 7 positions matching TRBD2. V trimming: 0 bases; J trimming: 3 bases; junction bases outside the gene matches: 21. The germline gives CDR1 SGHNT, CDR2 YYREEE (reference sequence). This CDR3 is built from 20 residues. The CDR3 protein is CASSLGEGSLLNMWDYEQYF. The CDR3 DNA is TGTGCCAGCAGCTTGGGGGAGGGCAGTCTCCTCAATATGTGGGACTACGAGCAGTACTTC.

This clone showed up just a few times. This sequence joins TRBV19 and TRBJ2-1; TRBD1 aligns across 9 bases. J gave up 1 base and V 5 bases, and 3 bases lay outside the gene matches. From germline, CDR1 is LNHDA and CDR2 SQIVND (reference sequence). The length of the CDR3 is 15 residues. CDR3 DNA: TGTGCCAGTAGTCCGGGACAGGGATCCTACAATGAGCAGTTCTTC. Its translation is CASSPGQGSYNEQFF.

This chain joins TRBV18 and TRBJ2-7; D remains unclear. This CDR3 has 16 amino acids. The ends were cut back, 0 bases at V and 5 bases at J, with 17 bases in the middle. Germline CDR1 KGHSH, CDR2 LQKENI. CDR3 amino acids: CASSPPSLLPPHEQYF. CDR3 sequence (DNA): TGTGCCAGCTCACCACCTAGTCTCCTTCCTCCTCACGAGCAGTACTTC.

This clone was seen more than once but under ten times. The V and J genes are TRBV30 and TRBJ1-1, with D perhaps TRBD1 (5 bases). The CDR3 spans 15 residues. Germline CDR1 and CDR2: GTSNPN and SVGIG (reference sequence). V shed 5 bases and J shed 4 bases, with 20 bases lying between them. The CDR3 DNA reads TGTGCCTGGCTCGGGACTCCGGTTATCAGCACTGAAGCTTTCTTT. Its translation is CAWLGTPVISTEAFF.

The CDR3 is CASSPISTGGMYEQYF. The DNA of the CDR3 is TGTGCCAGCTCACCAATTTCAACAGGGGGCATGTACGAGCAGTACTTC. This sequence joins TRBV18 and TRBJ2-7; 9 nucleotides match TRBD1. V trimming: 2 bases; J trimming: 4 bases; junction bases outside the gene matches: 9. Germline-derived CDR1 and CDR2 are KGHSH and LQKENI. CDR3 length equals 16 residues. The full variable domain, completed using reference TRBV18 and TRBJ2-7, is NAGVMQNPRHLVRRRGQEARLRCSPMKGHSHVYWYRQLPEEGLKFMVYLQKENIIDESGMPKERFSAEFPKEGPSILRIQQVVRGDSAAYFCASSPISTGGMYEQYFGPGTRLTVT.

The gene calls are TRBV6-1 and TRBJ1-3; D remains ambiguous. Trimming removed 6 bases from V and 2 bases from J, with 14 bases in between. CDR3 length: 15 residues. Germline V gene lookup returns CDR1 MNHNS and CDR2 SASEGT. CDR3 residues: CASRRAVGTGNTIYF. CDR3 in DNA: TGTGCCAGCAGGCGGGCCGTTGGGACTGGAAACACCATATATTTT.

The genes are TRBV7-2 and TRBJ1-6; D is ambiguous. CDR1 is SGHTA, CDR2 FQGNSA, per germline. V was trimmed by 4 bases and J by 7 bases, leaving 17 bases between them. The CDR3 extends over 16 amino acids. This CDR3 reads CASSSRLRGSNSPLHF. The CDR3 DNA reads TGTGCCAGCAGCTCTAGGCTGCGGGGATCGAATTCACCCCTCCACTTT.

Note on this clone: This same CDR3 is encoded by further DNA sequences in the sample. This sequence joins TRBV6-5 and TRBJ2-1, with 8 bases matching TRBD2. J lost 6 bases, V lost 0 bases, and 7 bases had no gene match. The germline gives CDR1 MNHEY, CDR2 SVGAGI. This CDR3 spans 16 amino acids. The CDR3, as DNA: TGTGCCAGCAGTTACTCGCGTCGGGGGGGCCCCAATGAGCAGTTCTTC. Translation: CASSYSRRGGPNEQFF.

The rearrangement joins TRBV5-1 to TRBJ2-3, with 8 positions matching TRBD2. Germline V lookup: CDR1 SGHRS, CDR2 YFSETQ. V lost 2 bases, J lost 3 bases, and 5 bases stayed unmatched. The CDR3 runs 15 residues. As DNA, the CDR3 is TGCGCCAGCAGCTTAACCGGGACTAGTACAGATACGCAGTATTTT. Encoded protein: CASSLTGTSTDTQYF.

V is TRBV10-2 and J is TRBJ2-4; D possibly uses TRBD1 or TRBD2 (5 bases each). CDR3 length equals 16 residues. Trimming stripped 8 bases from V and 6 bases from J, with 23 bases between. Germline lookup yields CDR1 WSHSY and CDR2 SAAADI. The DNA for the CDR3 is TGCGCCAGCTCCCTCCCCCCGGCAGGGAGCGGAAACATTCAGTACTTC. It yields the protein CASSLPPAGSGNIQYF.

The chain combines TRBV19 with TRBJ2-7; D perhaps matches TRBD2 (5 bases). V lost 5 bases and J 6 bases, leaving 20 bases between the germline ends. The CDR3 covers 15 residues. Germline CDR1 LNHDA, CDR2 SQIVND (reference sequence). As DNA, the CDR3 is TGTGCCAGTAGTTCCGTGCTAGCAGCCCAGAGCGAGCAGTACTTC. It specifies CASSSVLAAQSEQYF.

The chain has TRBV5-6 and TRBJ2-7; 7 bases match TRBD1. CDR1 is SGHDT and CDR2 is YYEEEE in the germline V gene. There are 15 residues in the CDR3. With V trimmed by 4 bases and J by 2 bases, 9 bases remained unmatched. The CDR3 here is CASSDRQGLPYEQYF. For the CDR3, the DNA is TGTGCCAGCAGCGACCGACAGGGCCTACCCTACGAGCAGTACTTC.

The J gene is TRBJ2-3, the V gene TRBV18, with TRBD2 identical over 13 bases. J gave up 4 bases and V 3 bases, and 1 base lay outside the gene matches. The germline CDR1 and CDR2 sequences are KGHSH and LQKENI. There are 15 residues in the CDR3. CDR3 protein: CASSPGLAGADTQYF. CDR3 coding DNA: TGTGCCAGCTCACCTGGACTAGCGGGGGCAGATACGCAGTATTTT.

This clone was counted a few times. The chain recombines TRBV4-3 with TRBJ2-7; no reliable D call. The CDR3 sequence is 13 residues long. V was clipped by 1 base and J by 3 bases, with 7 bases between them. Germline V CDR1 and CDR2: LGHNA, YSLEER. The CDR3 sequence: CASSQGADYEQYF. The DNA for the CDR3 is TGCGCCAGCAGCCAAGGTGCGGACTACGAGCAGTACTTC.

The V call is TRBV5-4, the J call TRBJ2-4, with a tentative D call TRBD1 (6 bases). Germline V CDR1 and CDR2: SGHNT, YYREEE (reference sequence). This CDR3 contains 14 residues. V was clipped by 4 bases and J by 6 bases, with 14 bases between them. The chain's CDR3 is CASSPGQGRNIQYF. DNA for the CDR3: TGTGCCAGCAGCCCCGGGCAGGGGCGAAACATTCAGTACTTC.

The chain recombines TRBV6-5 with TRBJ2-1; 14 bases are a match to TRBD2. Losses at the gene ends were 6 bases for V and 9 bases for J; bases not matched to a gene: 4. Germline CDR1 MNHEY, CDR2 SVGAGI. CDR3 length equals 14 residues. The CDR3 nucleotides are TGTGCCAGCAGAACCGGACTAGCGGGGGGTGAGCAGTTCTTC. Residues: CASRTGLAGGEQFF.

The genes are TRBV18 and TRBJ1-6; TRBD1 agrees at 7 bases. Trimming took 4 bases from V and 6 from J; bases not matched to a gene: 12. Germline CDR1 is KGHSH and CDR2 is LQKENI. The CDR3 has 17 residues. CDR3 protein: CASSLTGTAIINSPLHF. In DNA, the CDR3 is TGTGCCAGCTCACTGACCGGGACAGCTATCATTAATTCACCCCTCCACTTT.

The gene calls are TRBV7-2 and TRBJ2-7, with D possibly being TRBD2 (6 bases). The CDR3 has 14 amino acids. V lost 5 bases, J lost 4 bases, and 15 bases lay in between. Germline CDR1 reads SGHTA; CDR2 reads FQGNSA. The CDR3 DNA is TGTGCCAGCAGCCCGCGGGGAAATGCTTACGAGCAGTACTTC. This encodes CASSPRGNAYEQYF.

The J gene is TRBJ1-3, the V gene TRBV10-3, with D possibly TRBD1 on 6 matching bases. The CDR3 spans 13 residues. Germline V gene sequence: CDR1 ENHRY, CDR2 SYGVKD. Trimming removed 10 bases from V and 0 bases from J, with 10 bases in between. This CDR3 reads CATGQNSGNTIYF. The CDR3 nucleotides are TGTGCCACTGGACAGAACTCTGGAAACACCATATATTTT.

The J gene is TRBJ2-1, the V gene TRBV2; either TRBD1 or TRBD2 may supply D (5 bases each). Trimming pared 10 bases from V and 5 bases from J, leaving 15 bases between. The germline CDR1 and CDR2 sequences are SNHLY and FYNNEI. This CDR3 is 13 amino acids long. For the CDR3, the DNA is TGTGCCACCCAGGCTGTGGGACACAATGAGCAGTTCTTC. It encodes CATQAVGHNEQFF.

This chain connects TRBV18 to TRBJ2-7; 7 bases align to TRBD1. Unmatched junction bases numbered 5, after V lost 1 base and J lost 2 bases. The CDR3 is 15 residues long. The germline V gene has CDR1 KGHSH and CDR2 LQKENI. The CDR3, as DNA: TGTGCCAGCTCACCACTTGGGACAGCCGCCTACGAGCAGTACTTC. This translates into CASSPLGTAAYEQYF.